The present T cell receptor beta chain was sequenced within a study of CD8+CD57+ T cells in acquired aplastic anemia. The study profiled TCR beta VDJ and CDR3 using genomic DNA as template. One entry per CDR3 protein, called by TCRdb with MiXCR from the reads. The table lists some 220,000 distinct CDR3 sequences, 30% to 35% of them singletons, with 0.9% to 1.2% in the top ten. The CDR3 runs 16 residues. Germline assignment: CDR1 SQVTM and CDR2 ANQGSEA. V trimming: 0 bases; J trimming: 6 bases; junction bases outside the gene matches: 13. This clonotype was obtained from a human donor in good health, serving as a control. Sequencing was performed on sorted CD4+, CD8+, or CD8+CD57+ T cells (not recorded which) from PBMCs. The V gene is TRBV29-1, the J gene TRBJ2-5; the match to TRBD2 covers 7 bases. The CDR3 region is CSVEDDASLGGKTQYF. The CDR3 DNA sequence: TGCAGCGTTGAAGATGACGCTAGCCTCGGGGGGAAGACCCAGTACTTC.